This record looks at one T cell receptor beta chain sequence and its context. Its antigen is still unknown. Base qualities are not provided; no much larger clone lies one nucleotide away. CDR1 and CDR2, looked up from the germline V gene, are LGHNA and YNFKEQ. V was cut back by 0 bases and J by 0 bases, leaving a gap of 14 bases between them. Including cysteine and phenylalanine, the CDR3 has 17 amino acids. Kept here is only the CDR3 DNA, which spans 51 bases and is read in frame from base 1. Inclusion was restricted to participants for whom at least one PBMC sample before ART initiation and at least two post-ART samples were available. Treatment was received in the United States of America by all participants with HIV. Before DNA extraction, cryopreserved samples of roughly 1-10 million PBMC were thawed and washed. At the time of the earliest PBMC sample for each participant with HIV, ages ranged from roughly 23 to 60 years. Per participant, PBMC samples came from 1-4 timepoints prior to ART initiation and 2-8 timepoints following ART initiation, for a median of 7 samples. For every participant, serial HIV viral load, CD4+ T-cell count, ART history and demographic data were obtained. A Qiagen kit on a QIAcube was used to extract genomic DNA from unsorted PBMC, with samples processed in batches of 12.

These data are taken from a study of long-term antiretroviral therapy in people with HIV (dated by TCRdb to about 2022). About the full investigation: The earliest samples were collected approximately a decade before the 2015 WHO recommendation for immediate ART, a period when ART was typically delayed until CD4 counts fell. Test extractions of a monoclonal T-cell line alongside a few dozen polyclonal samples showed no cross-contamination during QIAcube processing. A retrospective serial study tested whether ART initiation and durable HIV suppression were associated with changes in peripheral blood TRB repertoire composition and diversity. Among the approximately 30 participants with HIV, about 11 were female. The cohort contributed about 200 cryopreserved PBMC samples from under 35 adults with confirmed HIV infection, collected serially over a mean of roughly 6 years (range 1-12).

Overall results and qualifications from the work: At every time point, the repertoire was dominated by expanded TRB clones first identified before ART initiation, although this dominance fluctuated and, in many PLHIV, declined after ART. Because cell numbers in pre-ART samples were limited, unsorted PBMC were profiled instead of sorted CD4+ and CD8+ T cells. The samples span the years 2004 to 2017, and the ART regimens used at that time may not be as effective as current regimens. Inferences about post-ART repertoire changes were limited because no data were available on ART adherence, viral resistance or therapy changes. Narrower CDR3 length ranges were observed in HIV repertoires than in controls, and an antigen-experienced repertoire with only a slight naive shift after ART was suggested by the network structure. Because PBMC availability was limited, only the TCR beta chain was sequenced, with no alpha chain pairing. Starting ART was linked to a significant rise in TRB diversity, yet even after long-term ART the diversity remained significantly lower than in transplant donor controls.

The immunoSEQ hsTCRB v3.0 assay was used at survey level resolution to sequence the TRB variable region. The target sequencing depth for TRB was about 35,000-50,000 T-cell genomes per sample. An Illumina MiSeq with a v3 150-cycle kit was used to sequence the pooled TRB libraries. The original methods were these. Analysis of repertoires was carried out in R inside a reproducible Nextflow workflow spanning QC, data transformation and analysis. LymphoSeq2, an R package for AIRR-Seq data exploration, was used to implement custom analyses. A handful of samples yielding fewer than 5000 total TRB sequences were excluded, leaving more than 150 analyzed HIV repertoires. Among the 188 retained HIV repertoires, some 60 were collected before ART initiation and approximately 130 were collected after ART initiation. Repertoires were downsampled to 5000 TRB nucleotide sequences, with summary statistics averaged over 100 downsampling iterations. Only TRB sequences with CDR3 regions of at least seven amino acids were retained for analysis. A Shannon entropy-derived clonality score and the Gini coefficient were used to measure diversity. Repertoire networks linked the top 5000 CDR3 amino acid sequences whenever two sequences differed by an edit distance of one. For TRB CDR3 amino acid sequences, GLIPH2 was used to predict antigen specificity groups and MHC restriction. CDR3 amino acid sequences were matched against VDJdb and McPAS-TCR to flag known CMV, EBV, HIV or tissue antigen associations. Pre-ART, post-ART and control groups were compared with Wilcoxon signed-rank tests and Holm-Bonferroni correction. This immuneACCESS table, as held by TCRdb, lists in-frame sequences with V and J called but not all clones. Of the missing ones, under half trace to an unresolved V gene in checked studies; the others have no known cause. V and J calls and clone size are as listed in that table; D and trimming were resolved from the DNA. This sample has 20,000 to 25,000 clones in its table, and approximately 81% of those were observed once. About 10% of the sample goes to the ten largest clones.

The chain uses TRBV4-2 and TRBJ1-1; tentative D gene TRBD1, with 5 bases matching. This clonotype was sampled from a middle-aged man with HIV. The sequenced sample was unsorted PBMCs, obtained about 2.5 years after starting antiretroviral therapy. CDR3 region: CASSQEGERRMNTEAFF. The DNA is as follows: TGTGCCAGCAGCCAAGAAGGGGAGCGGCGTATGAACACTGAAGCTTTCTTT.